This entry describes one T cell receptor beta chain. Its target antigen remains unknown. The input lacks base qualities; no much larger clone sits a single base away. To prepare the library, the immunoSEQ multiplex PCR assay was applied. For the multiplex PCR, a mixture combining 60 forward primers for TCR Vbeta segments and 13 reverse primers for TCR Jbeta segments was used. Amplification of the CDR3 region of rearranged TCR beta genes was performed with a multiplex PCR assay on genomic DNA. On the Illumina HiSeq System, the amplified TCR beta libraries were sequenced as 87-base-pair reads. The authors' pipeline ran thus. A later analysis tallied tens of millions of unique TCR beta chains across the roughly 610 repertoires, and roughly 11 million of those chains were shared by two or more donors. Raw reads were error-corrected and collapsed into unique sequences with a nearest-neighbor algorithm that merged closely related sequences to remove PCR and sequencing errors. CDR3 sequences were aligned to IMGT reference sequences to assign V, D and J gene segments. For a sequence to be retained, a match of at least six nucleotides was required to both a V gene segment and a J gene segment. Rearrangements were called productive when the CDR3 lacked stop codons and stayed in frame with V and J; all others were non-productive. CDR3 was defined by IMGT convention, running from the second conserved V-encoded cysteine to the conserved J-encoded phenylalanine. Sequences without an unambiguous match to a single V gene segment were excluded from the earlier analysis of over 500 of the donors. An earlier analysis of under 750 of the donors called V segments functional above 56.7% productive rearrangements and segregating when the between-donor standard deviation exceeded 5%. A statistical classification framework was built for diagnosing cytomegalovirus status from the catalog of TCR beta chain sequences. In a later analysis, V and J genes were assigned by comparing TCR nucleotide sequences against IMGT/GENE-DB human TR gene sequences. Using the TCRdist pipeline, a later analysis assigned CDR3 sequences along with most-parsimonious VDJ recombination scenarios. In a later analysis, each TCR beta chain was defined by its CDR3 amino acid sequence together with its V-gene family, and reads lacking a unique V-gene family were excluded. To address suspected cross-contamination and a sequencing artifact, a later analysis removed 592 highly shared, low-generation-probability nucleotide sequences. For each public chain, a later analysis derived a clonal expansion index from normalized ranks of inferred template counts within each repertoire. In a later analysis, generation probabilities were computed with a VDJ recombination model fitted to out-of-frame rearrangements, and the resulting probabilities were checked against IGoR. Hypergeometric tests were used in a later analysis to score TCR-TCR, TCR-HLA and TCR-CMV co-occurrence, with a repertoire-size bias correction applied to the TCR pairs. False discovery rates were estimated in a later analysis by permuting HLA or CMV assignments 20 times. In a later analysis, co-occurring TCRs were grouped with DBSCAN, and TCRdist sequence similarity was added when clustering was performed within HLA-allele-positive subsets. Repertoires with fewer than 30,000 or more than 120,000 public chains, plus five repertoires with anomalous nucleotide sharing, were excluded from co-occurrence clustering. This immuneACCESS table, as held by TCRdb, lists in-frame sequences with V and J called but not all clones. Of the missing ones, under half trace to an unresolved V gene in checked studies; the others have no known cause. The V and J calls and the clone size are those of that table, but D and trimming were determined from the DNA. The sample has roughly 90,000 clones on record, more than 80% of them singletons. Jointly, the top ten make up about 2.5% of the sample.

The data were taken from a study of cytomegalovirus exposure and HLA in healthy donors (dated by TCRdb to about 2017). As for the study more broadly: An earlier analysis of some 600 of the donors reported 276 Gb of sequence data and 117 million unique TCR beta sequences obtained from about 200 million T cells. An early release that covered some 640 HLA-typed donors contained approximately 300 gigabases of sequencing data and 85 million to 100 million unique TCR sequences. The genetic ancestry cluster associated with self-reported Caucasian donors included about four fifths of the roughly 400 genotyped donors. The study aimed to test whether signatures of past pathogen exposure could be identified by cataloging public T cell receptors. The study profiled the T cell repertoires of some 610 subjects by immunosequencing and related them to cytomegalovirus serostatus. A separate validation cohort of more than 100 different subjects was used in addition to the roughly 620-subject first cohort. To predict cytomegalovirus infection status, the study combined high-throughput TCR immunosequencing, statistical association of individual TCRs with disease status, and machine learning. A later analysis re-analyzed previously published TCR beta repertoires from 500 to 700 donors and added high-resolution HLA genotyping to study TCR occurrence patterns. In the later analysis, no new phenotypic data were used to find candidate immune exposures; instead, reliance was placed on TCR beta sequences and their occurrence across donors. To decide whether each TCR beta V gene segment behaved as functional or pseudogenic, an earlier analysis of some 600 of the donors relied on high-throughput TCR beta sequencing. Donor age, sex, ethnicity and CMV serostatus were compiled alongside the repertoire data. In a later genetic analysis, genome-wide SNP genotypes for about three fifths of the 666 donors were used, and that subset was treated as a discovery cohort. All discovery cohort repertoires had been generated on a single sequencing platform. Both class I and class II loci were covered by HLA typing, at four-digit resolution. Typing coverage differed by locus: A, B, C, DRB1 and DQB1 were typed in roughly 629-630 donors, DQA1 in about 510, DPA1 in 600 to 610, and DPB1 in 450 to 480. Because of strong linkage in the cohort, a few DR-DQ haplotypes were treated as single units for association and clustering. Among almost 400 genotyped donors of the cohort, an average of roughly 240,000 unique TCR beta nucleotide sequences were sequenced per donor, 15% to 20% of them non-productive. The paper as a whole reports these results and caveats: A further reported finding was that TCR beta sequences accurately predicted the HLA-A and HLA-B alleles for most subjects in the first cohort. In a later analysis, HLA-associated TCR beta chains were found to be more clonally expanded and to have lower generation probabilities than equally common non-associated chains. Some IMGT-functional V segments, including TRBV6-2 and TRBV6-3, could not be told apart with the 87-base-pair reads, so those segments were excluded. The cohort was sequenced for TCR beta chains only, and without alpha or paired-chain data the features that could be detected were limited. A later analysis found that TCR association rates varied across HLA loci, with DRB1 alleles showing the most associated TCRs and HLA-C alleles the fewest. According to a later analysis, most CMV-associated TCR beta chains appeared to be HLA-restricted, and the HLA associations seemed to be driven largely by CMV exposure. Assigning TCR associations to individual alleles was difficult when HLA alleles, especially DR and DQ, strongly co-occurred. In a later genetic analysis, a missense DCLRE1C variant was associated with V-gene and J-gene trimming of TCR beta chains, and the association was replicated in an independent cohort. In an earlier analysis of 587 of the donors, most TCR beta V segments were observed in productive rearrangements about 87% or about 30% of the time, broadly matching IMGT annotations. The classifier was reported to diagnose cytomegalovirus status with high specificity and sensitivity in both the original cohort and the validation cohort. Linkage disequilibrium might explain the correlated functional status among segregating V segments, but an unknown experimental factor could not be ruled out. A cluster of highly shared sequence variants was judged likely to be a technical artifact of the sequencing pipeline. About 15 rarely observed V segments, including chromosome 9 orphons, were excluded from the earlier analysis of about 500 of the donors because counts were too low. In vitro tests confirmed that a few of the cytomegalovirus-associated TCR beta chains recognize cytomegalovirus antigens. Roughly uniform sequencing depth across donors was assumed in presence/absence analyses, although this assumption may not hold. In a later genetic analysis, fewer N-insertions in productive TCRs were reported among donors in an Asian-associated ancestry cluster than the roughly 700-donor mean. It was suggested by the authors that the approach could potentially be generalized to other disease states and immunological phenotypes. Specific HLA alleles were associated with 16,951 TCR beta sequences at a false discovery rate of 0.05 in a later analysis. Across donors, most TCR sequences were observed very rarely, whereas some public TCRs were present in many individuals. The study gave a list of 150 to 200 TCR beta chains associated with cytomegalovirus. The only immune exposure information available for the cohort was CMV serostatus. Because HLA typing was missing for some donors at each locus, association tests included only the typed subset. A later analysis reported that several top co-occurrence clusters appeared linked to parvovirus B19, influenza, CMV and Epstein-Barr virus.

The cohort comprised 666 healthy bone marrow donors. At the time of sampling, all cohort members were nominally healthy, though unrecorded immune exposures were likely present. The donor tested CMV seronegative and was one of the 352 seronegative cohort members. Each donor provided a peripheral blood sample, and peripheral blood mononuclear cells were used for TCR beta sequencing. The Qiagen DNeasy Blood Extraction Kit was used to extract genomic DNA from the blood cell samples. Spanning cysteine to phenylalanine, the CDR3 consists of 17 amino acids. Of the read, only the CDR3 DNA is kept; its 51 bases are in frame from base 1. The germline V gene (reference sequence) yields SEHNR for CDR1 and FQNEAQ for CDR2. Trimming leaves V shorter by 5 bases and J shorter by 2 bases, with the junction holding 11 bases beyond the gene matches.

Sequenced: PBMCs. This receptor chain uses TRBV7-9 and TRBJ2-1; 8 central bases correspond to TRBD1. This sequence was found in a man aged 18 to 30 in good health and CMV-seronegative. The CDR3 protein sequence reads: CASSPPSDRGAYNEQFF. Read as DNA, the sequence is TGTGCCAGCAGCCCTCCCAGTGACAGGGGTGCCTACAATGAGCAGTTCTTC. The CDR3 plus the reference TRBV7-9 and TRBJ2-1 genes for the other parts give the full variable domain: DTGVSQNPRHKITKRGQNVTFRCDPISEHNRLYWYRQTLGQGPEFLTYFQNEAQLEKSRLLSDRFSAERPKGSFSTLEIQRTEQGDSAMYLCASSPPSDRGAYNEQFFGPGTRLTVL.